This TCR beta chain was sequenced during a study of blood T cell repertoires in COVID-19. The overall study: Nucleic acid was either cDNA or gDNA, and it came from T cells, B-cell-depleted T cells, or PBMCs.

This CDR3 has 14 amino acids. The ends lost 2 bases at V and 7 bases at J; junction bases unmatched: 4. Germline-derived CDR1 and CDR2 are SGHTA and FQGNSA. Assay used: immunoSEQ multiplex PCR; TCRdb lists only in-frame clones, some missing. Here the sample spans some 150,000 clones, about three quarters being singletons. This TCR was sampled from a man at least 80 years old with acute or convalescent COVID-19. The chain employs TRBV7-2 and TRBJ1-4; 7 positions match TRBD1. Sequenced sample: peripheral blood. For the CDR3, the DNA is TGTGCCAGCAGCTTATCAGGGGGACTTGAAAAACTGTTTTTT. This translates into CASSLSGGLEKLFF.